These T cell receptor beta chains were read from a single sample in a study of T cells after yellow fever vaccination. MiXCR, run by TCRdb on the 5' RACE reads, gives a single entry per CDR3 protein. The sample lists approximately 120,000 distinct CDR3 sequences, 7.4% occurring once. Sequencing used CD4+ T cells sorted from PBMCs, obtained 10 to 11 days after the first yellow fever vaccination. Receptors were obtained from a man between 18 and 29 years old who received the YFV17D yellow fever vaccine. Each CDR3 is given with its conserved first and last residue. D genes are given only for firm matches. The size field is filled for only some rows; it gives once, few, many or a size class.

J | size | V | D | CDR3 | DNA
TRBJ2-1 | many | TRBV18 | TRBD1 | CASSPSGGAPYNEQFF | TGTGCCAGCTCGCCATCAGGGGGCGCGCCCTACAATGAGCAGTTCTTC
TRBJ2-1 | many | TRBV7-8 | NA | CASSHRGLWHNEQFF | TGTGCCAGCAGCCACAGGGGACTTTGGCACAATGAGCAGTTCTTC
TRBJ1-6 | many | TRBV5-1 | NA | CASSSGTNNSPLHF | TGCGCCAGCAGCTCCGGGACTAATAATTCACCCCTCCACTTT
TRBJ2-1 | many | TRBV24-1 | NA | CATSDPRTVGNEQFF | TGTGCCACCAGTGATCCCCGGACCGTCGGCAATGAGCAGTTCTTC
TRBJ1-1 | few | TRBV5-1 | TRBD1 | CASSRSGGQGGPEAFF | TGCGCCAGCAGCCGATCTGGGGGCCAGGGGGGCCCTGAAGCTTTCTTT
TRBJ2-3 | NA | TRBV20-1 | TRBD2 | CSARLGGGAAADTQYF | TGCAGTGCTAGATTAGGCGGGGGGGCCGCGGCAGATACGCAGTATTTT
TRBJ2-3 | few | TRBV5-4 | NA | CASSLHTDTQYF | TGTGCCAGCAGCCTACACACAGATACGCAGTATTTT
TRBJ2-3 | many | TRBV20-1 | TRBD2 | CSAHHPGLGPSMQYF | TGCAGTGCACACCACCCGGGACTAGGTCCTAGTATGCAGTATTTT
TRBJ2-3 | many | TRBV7-2 | NA | CASSRDLGDSTQYF | TGTGCCAGCAGTAGGGACTTGGGGGATAGTACGCAGTATTTT
TRBJ2-5 | many | TRBV5-1 | NA | CASSLVGPSETQYF | TGCGCCAGCAGCTTGGTGGGACCGAGTGAGACCCAGTACTTC
TRBJ1-5 | many | TRBV14 | NA | CASSQSSAGNQPQHF | TGTGCCAGCAGCCAATCCTCCGCGGGCAATCAGCCCCAGCATTTT
TRBJ2-5 | many | TRBV7-9 | TRBD2 | CASSLRRGGSETQYF | TGTGCCAGCAGCTTACGGCGGGGGGGTTCAGAGACCCAGTACTTC
TRBJ1-6 | NA | TRBV28 | NA | CASSEHRRNSPLHF | TGTGCCAGCAGCGAACACCGGAGAAACTCACCCCTCCACTTT
TRBJ2-7 | many | TRBV14 | TRBD2 | CASSGPASGGAEQYF | TGTGCCAGCAGCGGTCCCGCAAGCGGGGGGGCCGAGCAGTACTTC
TRBJ2-1 | many | TRBV19 | NA | CASSIFGGRYNEQFF | TGTGCCAGTAGTATATTCGGGGGGCGATACAATGAGCAGTTCTTC
TRBJ1-1 | many | TRBV27 | NA | CASSPLLYNTGTGAFF | TGTGCCAGCAGTCCACTACTCTACAATACAGGGACGGGAGCTTTCTTT
TRBJ2-5 | many | TRBV3-1 | NA | CASSQWGPQETQYF | TGTGCCAGCAGCCAATGGGGACCACAAGAGACCCAGTACTTC
TRBJ2-5 | few | TRBV19 | NA | CASSMTVIQETQYF | TGTGCCAGTAGTATGACGGTTATCCAAGAGACCCAGTACTTC
TRBJ2-5 | NA | TRBV5-4 | NA | CASSQLNGGETQYF | TGTGCCAGCAGCCAACTTAATGGAGGGGAGACCCAGTACTTC
TRBJ2-3 | many | TRBV7-8 | NA | CASSSRLATLGDGTDTQYF | TGTGCCAGCAGCTCCCGACTCGCGACACTGGGGGATGGCACAGATACGCAGTATTTT
TRBJ2-2 | many | TRBV7-2 | NA | CASSPTRSAGELFF | TGTGCCAGCAGCCCGACTAGGTCGGCCGGGGAGCTGTTTTTT
TRBJ2-3 | many | TRBV20-1 | NA | CSAGPVVGNTQYF | TGCAGTGCTGGGCCGGTTGTGGGAAATACGCAGTATTTT
TRBJ2-7 | many | TRBV10-3 | TRBD2 | CAISEPGGGRKDYEQYF | TGTGCCATCAGTGAGCCCGGGGGGGGCAGAAAAGACTACGAGCAGTACTTC
TRBJ2-3 | many | TRBV4-3 | TRBD2 | CASSQGAATGGLDTQYF | TGCGCCAGCAGCCAAGGAGCCGCTACCGGGGGGTTGGATACGCAGTATTTT
TRBJ2-1 | many | TRBV5-1 | NA | CASSPTGPSYNEQFF | TGCGCCAGCAGCCCGACAGGACCCTCCTACAATGAGCAGTTCTTC
TRBJ1-3 | many | TRBV28 | NA | CASSYGGGGNTIYF | TGTGCCAGCAGTTACGGAGGAGGCGGAAACACCATATATTTT
TRBJ1-4 | many | TRBV6-5 | NA | CASSYFVGEKLFF | TGTGCCAGCAGTTACTTCGTGGGCGAAAAACTGTTTTTT
TRBJ1-2 | NA | TRBV27 | NA | CASSFWGGDYGYTF | TGTGCCAGCAGTTTTTGGGGCGGTGACTATGGCTACACCTTC
TRBJ2-7 | many | TRBV29-1 | NA | CSVVRDSYEQYF | TGCAGCGTTGTCAGGGACTCCTACGAGCAGTACTTC